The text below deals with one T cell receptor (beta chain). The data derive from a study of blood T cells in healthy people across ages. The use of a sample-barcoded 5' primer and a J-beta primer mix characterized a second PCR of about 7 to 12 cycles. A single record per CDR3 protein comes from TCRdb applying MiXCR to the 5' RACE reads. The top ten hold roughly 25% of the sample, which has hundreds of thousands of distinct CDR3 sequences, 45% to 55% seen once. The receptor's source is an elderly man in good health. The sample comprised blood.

CDR3 region: CSARVGGNQETQYF. The CDR3 nucleotides are TGCAGTGCTAGGGTCGGGGGGAACCAAGAGACCCAGTACTTC. The chain couples TRBV20-1 to TRBJ2-5; TRBD2 agrees at 7 bases. CDR3 length equals 14 residues. The germline CDR1 and CDR2 sequences are DFQATT and SNEGSKA (reference sequence). The trim removed 3 bases at V and 0 bases at J, leaving 4 bases unmatched.